Listed here are 27 T cell receptor beta chains from one sample, sequenced in a study of cytomegalovirus exposure and HLA in healthy donors. The primer mix had 60 Vbeta and 13 Jbeta primers. Some clones are missing from TCRdb's copy, which holds only in-frame ones; the method was immunoSEQ multiplex PCR. The profile shows around 110,000 clones, less than 80% of them singletons. The material sequenced was PBMCs. Receptors originate from a woman in her forties in good health and CMV-seropositive.

The chain employs TRBV15 and TRBJ2-1, with 7 bases matching TRBD2. Germline V gives CDR1 LNHNV, CDR2 YYDKDF (reference sequence). V shed 4 bases, J shed 0 bases, and the junction held 6 bases outside the gene matches. This CDR3 region has 16 residues. CDR3 in amino acids: CATSTGGGSSYNEQFF. The DNA for the CDR3 is TGTGCCACCAGCACGGGCGGCGGGAGCTCCTACAATGAGCAGTTCTTC.

J is TRBJ2-7 and V is TRBV4-1, with 8 bases fitting TRBD2. This CDR3 has 19 residues. Germline V CDR1 and CDR2: MGHRA, YSYEKL. J gave up 0 bases and V 0 bases, and 13 bases lay outside the gene matches. The CDR3 bases are TGCGCCAGCAGCCAAGAATGGGAAGCGGGAGTTGGTGGCTCCTACGAGCAGTACTTC. This codes for CASSQEWEAGVGGSYEQYF.

The chain uses TRBV19 and TRBJ2-7, with a possible D match to TRBD1 (6 bases). Germline V CDR1 and CDR2: LNHDA, SQIVND (reference sequence). V lost 3 bases to trimming and J lost 1 base, with 13 bases between them. The CDR3 runs 15 residues. DNA for the CDR3: TGTGCCAGTAGTATTCGGGCAGGGGTATCCTACGAGCAGTACTTC. Its protein product is CASSIRAGVSYEQYF. The entire variable domain, with the rest obtained from reference TRBV19 and TRBJ2-7, is as follows: DGGITQSPKYLFRKEGQNVTLSCEQNLNHDAMYWYRQDPGQGLRLIYYSQIVNDFQKGDIAEGYSVSREKKESFPLTVTSAQKNPTAFYLCASSIRAGVSYEQYFGPGTRLTVT.

The V gene is TRBV27, the J gene TRBJ2-7; the match to TRBD2 covers 7 bases. V shed 2 bases and J 6 bases; nucleotides not matched to a gene: 13. The V gene's germline CDR1 is MNHEY and CDR2 SMNVEV (reference sequence). This CDR3 has 16 residues. The CDR3 sequence: CASSLTAASGWVEQYF. DNA of the CDR3: TGTGCCAGCAGTTTAACGGCGGCTAGCGGATGGGTCGAGCAGTACTTC.

The chain has TRBV6-1 and TRBJ2-5; no definite D call. Near its end, the DNA agrees better with TRBJ2-7, so the J call may be wrong. CDR1 and CDR2 (germline): MNHNS, SASEGT. The CDR3 sequence is 13 residues long. CDR3 nucleotide sequence: TGTGCCAGCAGTCCCTTGAGCTCCTACGAGCAGTACTTC. It codes for CASSPLSSYEQYF.

The chain recombines TRBV5-4 with TRBJ2-7; 12 bases fit TRBD2. The CDR3 spans 16 residues. V trimming: 3 bases; J trimming: 4 bases; junction bases outside the gene matches: 8. The germline gives CDR1 SGHNT, CDR2 YYREEE (reference sequence). CDR3: CASSSPTSGSRYEQYF. The CDR3 DNA is TGTGCCAGCAGCTCCCCGACTAGCGGGAGTAGGTACGAGCAGTACTTC.

Only one count was recorded for this clone. J is TRBJ2-2 and V is TRBV9; D unclear. CDR1 and CDR2 (germline): SGDLS, YYNGEE. The CDR3 runs to 13 residues. V gave up 0 bases and J gave up 4 bases, with 4 bases separating them. CDR3 DNA sequence: TGTGCCAGCAGCGTAGTTATCACCGGGGAGCTGTTTTTT. It encodes CASSVVITGELFF.

This clone appeared a few times. This chain joins TRBV7-2 and TRBJ2-4; unclear D gene. V lost 8 bases, J lost 6 bases, and 11 bases lay in between. CDR1 is SGHTA and CDR2 is FQGNSA in the germline V gene. The CDR3 is 12 residues long. The CDR3 here is CASSRLGNIQYF. The DNA for the CDR3 is TGTGCCAGCTCCCGGCTAGGAAACATTCAGTACTTC.

With respect to this clone: Other DNA sequences in this specimen translate into the identical CDR3. The chain is built from TRBV28 and TRBJ2-6, with 7 bases that match TRBD1. This CDR3 is built from 16 residues. Losses at the gene ends were 3 bases for V and 2 bases for J; bases not matched to a gene: 4. Germline assignment: CDR1 MDHEN and CDR2 SYDVKM. CDR3: CASSLAQGAGANVLTF. CDR3 nucleotides: TGTGCCAGCAGTTTGGCCCAGGGGGCTGGGGCCAACGTCCTGACTTTC.

The genes are TRBV2 and TRBJ2-1, with TRBD2 as a possible D gene (5 bases). The CDR3 is 16 amino acids. Germline CDR1 reads SNHLY; CDR2 reads FYNNEI. V lost 2 bases and J 3 bases, leaving 14 bases between the germline ends. CDR3 protein: CASSEYAGSDYNEQFF. CDR3 nucleotide sequence: TGTGCCAGCAGTGAATATGCGGGCTCTGACTACAATGAGCAGTTCTTC.

This rearrangement joins TRBV5-4 to TRBJ2-1; D not resolved. The germline V gene encodes CDR1 SGHNT and CDR2 YYREEE (reference sequence). V was pared by 1 base and J by 0 bases, with 5 bases between. The CDR3 runs 14 residues. CDR3: CASSLSVSYNEQFF. The CDR3 DNA reads as TGTGCCAGCAGCTTGTCGGTCTCCTACAATGAGCAGTTCTTC.

This clone was counted a single time. This sequence joins TRBV2 and TRBJ2-7; D not certain. In germline, CDR1 is SNHLY, CDR2 FYNNEI. V was trimmed by 4 bases and J by 3 bases, leaving 16 bases between them. The CDR3 runs to 15 residues. In DNA, the CDR3 is TGTGCCAGCAGTGCTTCGGGTTTTTGGAACTACGAGCAGTACTTC. This sequence encodes CASSASGFWNYEQYF.

There are a few counts of this clone. The J gene is TRBJ2-7, the V gene TRBV5-1; D is undetermined. Germline CDR1 and CDR2: SGHRS and YFSETQ. V dropped 0 bases and J dropped 0 bases, with 4 bases sitting between them. This CDR3 spans 13 amino acids. The CDR3 sequence: CASSLDGSYEQYF. The CDR3 coding sequence is TGCGCCAGCAGCTTGGACGGCTCCTACGAGCAGTACTTC. The variable domain in full, completed from reference TRBV5-1 and TRBJ2-7, reads KAGVTQTPRYLIKTRGQQVTLSCSPISGHRSVSWYQQTPGQGLQFLFEYFSETQRNKGNFPGRFSGRQFSNSRSEMNVSTLELGDSALYLCASSLDGSYEQYFGPGTRLTVT.

The CDR3 here is CASSLVLAHLQDEQYF. CDR3 coding DNA: TGTGCCAGCAGCTTGGTGCTAGCGCATTTGCAGGACGAGCAGTACTTC. The chain links TRBV5-6 to TRBJ2-7, with D perhaps matching TRBD2 (6 bases). V was clipped by 0 bases and J by 5 bases, with 18 bases between them. This CDR3 is built from 16 residues. Germline lookup yields CDR1 SGHDT and CDR2 YYEEEE.

The V call is TRBV29-1, the J call TRBJ1-6; D is ambiguous. Per germline, CDR1 SQVTM and CDR2 ANQGSEA. V was cut by 8 bases and J by 0 bases, with 8 bases left in between. The CDR3 loop spans 13 amino acids. CDR3 sequence (DNA): TGCAGCATCTCGAGCTCCTATAATTCACCCCTCCACTTT. Its protein is CSISSSYNSPLHF. Full variable domain (rest looked up from reference TRBV29-1 and TRBJ1-6): SAVISQKPSRDICQRGTSLTIQCQVDSQVTMMFWYRQQPGQSLTLIATANQGSEATYESGFVIDKFPISRPNLTFSTLTVSNMSPEDSSIYLCSISSSYNSPLHFGNGTRLTVT.

V gene TRBV27 combines with J gene TRBJ2-7; perhaps TRBD2 as D (6 bases). CDR1 MNHEY and CDR2 SMNVEV come from the germline V gene (reference sequence). This CDR3 comprises 15 residues. With 3 bases removed from V and 6 bases from J, the gap between germline ends came to 18 bases. CDR3 DNA: TGTGCCAGCAGTTTCGGACTACTCCCCATTACCGAGCAGTACTTC. Protein sequence: CASSFGLLPITEQYF.

This clone was detected once. This same CDR3 is encoded by further DNA sequences in the sample. The chain couples TRBV7-3 to TRBJ2-3; 8 positions agree with TRBD2. The CDR3 loop spans 14 amino acids. Germline trimming cut 5 bases from V and 6 bases from J; bases unmatched to any gene: 7. Germline values: CDR1 SGHTA, CDR2 FQGTGA. In DNA form, the CDR3 reads TGTGCCAGCAGCGACCCCTCTAGCGGGGATACGCAGTATTTT. Translating gives CASSDPSSGDTQYF.

The chain employs TRBV29-1 and TRBJ2-3, with 7 bases identical to TRBD1. The CDR3 sequence is 13 residues long. CDR1 is SQVTM and CDR2 is ANQGSEA in the germline V gene. Trimming removed 6 bases from V and 4 bases from J; junction bases left unmatched: 7. In DNA form, the CDR3 reads TGCAGCGTGGAGACAGGGCGCCCAGATACGCAGTATTTT. Encoded protein: CSVETGRPDTQYF.

The rearrangement links TRBV6-5 to TRBJ2-7; 7 bases are a match to TRBD1. Germline values: CDR1 MNHEY, CDR2 SVGAGI. Trimming at V came to 6 bases and at J to 0 bases, leaving 5 bases not matched to a gene. CDR3 length: 14 amino acids. In DNA form, the CDR3 reads TGTGCCAGCAGGAGGGACAGCATCTCCTACGAGCAGTACTTC. Translated, it gives CASRRDSISYEQYF.

This chain links TRBV21-1 with TRBJ1-2; the table's D gene call, TRBD1, was not cross checked with the DNA. TRBV21-1 is an annotated pseudogene. The CDR3 covers 11 residues. DNA for the CDR3: TGTGCCACCGACAGGTTCTATGGCTACACCTTC. This translates into CATDRFYGYTF.

The J gene is TRBJ1-5, the V gene TRBV28, with a tentative D call TRBD1 (5 bases). The CDR3 runs 14 residues. With 10 bases removed from V and 0 bases from J, the gap between germline ends came to 13 bases. CDR1 and CDR2 from the germline V gene are MDHEN and SYDVKM. This CDR3 reads CAIQGSHSNQPQHF. The CDR3 bases are TGTGCCATCCAGGGTTCTCATAGCAATCAGCCCCAGCATTTT.

V and J are TRBV28 and TRBJ1-1, with TRBD1 as a possible D gene (5 bases). V shed 2 bases and J shed 4 bases, with 14 bases lying between them. This CDR3 contains 15 residues. Looked up from germline, CDR1 is MDHEN and CDR2 is SYDVKM. The CDR3 is CASSLGGEPSTEAFF. CDR3 nucleotides: TGTGCCAGCAGTTTAGGGGGGGAACCCAGCACTGAAGCTTTCTTT.

The rearrangement links TRBV30 to TRBJ1-1; 8 bases are shared with TRBD1. Germline V gives CDR1 GTSNPN, CDR2 SVGIG (reference sequence). This CDR3 has 14 amino acids. The V gene end was trimmed by 0 bases and the J gene end by 6 bases; junction bases not matched to a gene: 6. This CDR3 is CAWSVVQGAPEAFF. The CDR3, as DNA: TGTGCCTGGAGTGTGGTTCAGGGGGCCCCTGAAGCTTTCTTT.

J is TRBJ2-5 and V is TRBV28, with 10 bases that match TRBD2. Germline CDR1 MDHEN, CDR2 SYDVKM. V was clipped by 6 bases and J by 4 bases; unmatched bases: 5. The CDR3 loop spans 14 amino acids. The DNA for the CDR3 is TGTGCCAGCAGGGGGCTAGCGGGAGCAGAGACCCAGTACTTC. As protein: CASRGLAGAETQYF.

The chain has TRBV7-6 and TRBJ1-1; unclear D gene. CDR3 length: 16 residues. With 1 base removed from V and 0 bases from J, the gap between germline ends came to 12 bases. The germline gives CDR1 SGHVS, CDR2 FNYEAQ. In DNA, the CDR3 is TGTGCCAGCAGCTTAGGCCCGCGGAGGATGAACACTGAAGCTTTCTTT. Encoded protein: CASSLGPRRMNTEAFF.

This clone has only a few counts. The chain employs TRBV4-2 and TRBJ2-3; perhaps TRBD2 as D (5 bases). Trimming pared 1 base from V and 3 bases from J, leaving 17 bases between. There are 17 residues in the CDR3. CDR1 and CDR2 from the germline V gene are LGHNA and YNFKEQ. CDR3 in DNA: TGTGCCAGCAGCCAAGCCCGGGATAGCCAAAAGACAGATACGCAGTATTTT. Encoded protein: CASSQARDSQKTDTQYF.

The rearrangement links TRBV5-6 to TRBJ2-5, with TRBD2 matching over 8 bases. The J call may be wrong; the DNA end is better matched by TRBJ2-7. The germline V gene has CDR1 SGHDT and CDR2 YYEEEE. The CDR3 is 12 amino acids. CDR3 residues: CASNPGGVEQYF. The CDR3, as DNA: TGTGCCAGCAACCCCGGGGGGGTCGAGCAGTACTTC.